This T cell receptor (beta chain) was recorded in a study of CD8+CD57+ T cells in acquired aplastic anemia. Sequencing was done on patients that had shown CD8+CD57+ cell expansion by flow cytometry. The germline CDR1 and CDR2 sequences are SQVTM and ANQGSEA. V gave up 6 bases and J gave up 5 bases; unmatched junction bases: 5. CDR3 length: 12 amino acids. Genomic DNA acted as the template from which TCR beta VDJ combination and CDR3 sequence profiling were carried out. TCRdb re-called the reads with MiXCR, one entry per CDR3 protein. The data hold just over 200,000 distinct CDR3 sequences, with 50% to 70% observed a single time.

What was sequenced was sorted CD4+, CD8+, or CD8+CD57+ T cells (not recorded which) from PBMCs. The chain employs TRBV29-1 and TRBJ2-5; TRBD2 agrees at 8 bases. This TCR came from a human donor with aplastic anemia. CDR3 residues: CSVWTGGETQYF. The CDR3 DNA sequence: TGCAGCGTGTGGACGGGAGGGGAGACCCAGTACTTC.